Following are 12 T cell receptor beta chains from one sample sequenced in a study of blood T cell repertoires in COVID-19. The method was immunoSEQ multiplex PCR; TCRdb's version includes in-frame clones alone and lacks a portion of them. The top ten hold around 5% of the sample, which has some 100,000 clones, about 92% seen once. The sample was peripheral blood. The source of these receptors is a man aged 45-65 years with active COVID-19.

The chain is built from TRBV5-6 and TRBJ1-2; TRBD1 agrees at 8 bases. V lost 5 bases to trimming and J lost 7 bases; unmatched junction nucleotides: 10. The germline V gene encodes CDR1 SGHDT and CDR2 YYEEEE. This CDR3 spans 14 amino acids. The CDR3 here is CASSRSGGSGGYTF. The CDR3 nucleotides read TGTGCCAGCAGTAGATCAGGGGGCTCGGGTGGCTACACCTTC.

This chain links TRBV2 with TRBJ1-5; 11 nucleotides line up with TRBD1. The V gene end was trimmed by 6 bases and the J gene end by 6 bases; junction bases not matched to a gene: 4. Germline values: CDR1 SNHLY, CDR2 FYNNEI. The CDR3 totals 14 residues. The CDR3 DNA follows: TGTGCCAGCAGGGGGGACAGGGGGGGTCAGCCCCAGCATTTT. Translating gives CASRGDRGGQPQHF.

This clone has more than one count but fewer than ten. The chain recombines TRBV7-2 with TRBJ2-2; D may be TRBD2 (5 bases). There are 15 residues in the CDR3. Germline lookup yields CDR1 SGHTA and CDR2 FQGNSA. V shed 1 base and J shed 6 bases, with 12 bases lying between them. The CDR3 sequence: CASSLVSGNPGELFF. The CDR3 region has the DNA TGTGCCAGCAGCTTAGTTTCCGGGAATCCCGGGGAGCTGTTTTTT.

J is TRBJ2-1 and V is TRBV2; D possibly corresponds to TRBD2 (6 bases). CDR3 length: 15 residues. Trimming removed 7 bases at V and 2 bases at J, with 15 bases between. The germline CDR1 and CDR2 sequences are SNHLY and FYNNEI. This CDR3 is CASIIGSSTYNEQFF. The CDR3 DNA sequence: TGTGCCAGCATCATCGGGAGCTCCACCTACAATGAGCAGTTCTTC.

The V and J genes are TRBV30 and TRBJ2-1, with TRBD2 identical over 9 bases. The germline gives CDR1 GTSNPN, CDR2 SVGIG (reference sequence). Trimming at V came to 2 bases and at J to 3 bases, leaving 5 bases not matched to a gene. CDR3 size: 15 residues. The CDR3 DNA sequence: TGTGCCTGGAGTTTAGTAGCGGGAGACTACAATGAGCAGTTCTTC. Its translation is CAWSLVAGDYNEQFF. Complete variable domain (other parts from reference TRBV30 and TRBJ2-1): SQTIHQWPATLVQPVGSPLSLECTVEGTSNPNLYWYRQAAGRGLQLLFYSVGIGQISSEVPQNLSASRPQDRQFILSSKKLLLSDSGFYLCAWSLVAGDYNEQFFGPGTRLTVL.

The rearrangement links TRBV19 to TRBJ2-2; perhaps TRBD2 as D (5 bases). V was clipped by 7 bases and J by 6 bases, with 6 bases between them. The CDR3 contains 11 residues. Per germline, CDR1 LNHDA and CDR2 SQIVND (reference sequence). As DNA, the CDR3 is TGTGCCAGTAATAGCGCCGGGGAGCTGTTTTTT. Translating it yields CASNSAGELFF.

As to this clone: One end of the junction does not line up with germline, which may come from a read error. V gene TRBV6-1 combines with J gene TRBJ2-5; D is uncertain. CDR3 length: 14 residues. Germline-derived CDR1 and CDR2 are MNHNS and SASEGT. Written as DNA, the CDR3 is TGTGCCAGCAGCGAAGCCTTATCTCGAGAGACCCAGTACTTC. Translating it yields CASSEALSRETQYF.

The chain employs TRBV28 and TRBJ1-2; 8 nucleotides agree with TRBD1. The CDR3 extends over 15 amino acids. Germline lookup yields CDR1 MDHEN and CDR2 SYDVKM. V lost 7 bases and J lost 5; bases outside the gene matches: 12. The CDR3, as DNA: TGTGCCAGCATCCCCCCCAGGGGGCCGAATTATGGCTACACCTTC. Translated, it gives CASIPPRGPNYGYTF.

V and J are TRBV13 and TRBJ2-1; D gene ambiguous. Trimming stripped 2 bases from V and 5 bases from J, with 16 bases between. Per the germline V gene, CDR1 is PRHDT and CDR2 is FYEKMQ (reference sequence). The CDR3 consists of 16 residues. The CDR3 sequence is CASSLRGVVPDNEQFF. The CDR3 DNA reads TGTGCCAGCAGCTTACGAGGTGTGGTTCCGGACAATGAGCAGTTCTTC.

The V gene is TRBV6-2 or TRBV6-3, the J gene TRBJ2-3; TRBD1 matches at 8 bases. Losses at the gene ends were 5 bases for V and 3 bases for J; bases not matched to a gene: 4. The germline CDR1 and CDR2 sequences are MNHEY and SVGEGT. The CDR3 sequence is 14 residues long. CDR3 in amino acids: CASSRDRGTDTQYF. The CDR3 DNA reads TGTGCCAGCAGTCGAGACAGGGGAACAGATACGCAGTATTTT.

V gene TRBV5-1 combines with J gene TRBJ2-2; TRBD1 is a possible D gene (6 bases). Germline V gives CDR1 SGHRS, CDR2 YFSETQ. The CDR3 consists of 16 residues. The V gene lost 6 bases and the J gene lost 0 bases, with 15 bases spanning the gap. The CDR3 sequence is CASTVLGTTNTGELFF. The CDR3 region has the DNA TGCGCCAGCACAGTATTGGGGACAACGAACACCGGGGAGCTGTTTTTT.

V usage is TRBV5-1 and J usage is TRBJ2-5, with 10 bases aligning to TRBD2. Trimming at V came to 2 bases and at J to 2 bases, leaving 3 bases not matched to a gene. Per the germline V gene, CDR1 is SGHRS and CDR2 is YFSETQ. The CDR3 contains 15 residues. CDR3 in DNA: TGCGCCAGCAGCTTACGGACTAGCGGTCAAGAGACCCAGTACTTC. Protein product: CASSLRTSGQETQYF.